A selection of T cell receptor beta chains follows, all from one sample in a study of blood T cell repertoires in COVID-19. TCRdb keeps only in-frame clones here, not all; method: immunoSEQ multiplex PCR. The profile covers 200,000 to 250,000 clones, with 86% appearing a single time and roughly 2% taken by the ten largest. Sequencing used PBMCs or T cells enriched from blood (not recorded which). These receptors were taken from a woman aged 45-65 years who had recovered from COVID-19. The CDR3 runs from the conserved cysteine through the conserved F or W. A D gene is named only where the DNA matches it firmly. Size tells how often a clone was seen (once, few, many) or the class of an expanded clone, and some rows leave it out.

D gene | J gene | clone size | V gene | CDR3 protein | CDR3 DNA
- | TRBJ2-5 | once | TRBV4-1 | CASSLHIFVETQYF | TGCGCCAGCAGCCTCCACATCTTCGTTGAGACCCAGTACTTC
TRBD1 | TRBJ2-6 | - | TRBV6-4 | CASSKRTGSGANVLTF | TGTGCCAGCAGTAAAAGGACAGGCTCTGGGGCCAACGTCCTGACTTTC
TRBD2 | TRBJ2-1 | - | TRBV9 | CASSMTSGGPYNEQFF | TGTGCCAGCAGCATGACTAGCGGGGGGCCCTACAATGAGCAGTTCTTC
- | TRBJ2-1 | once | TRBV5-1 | CASSLERREQFF | TGCGCCAGCAGCTTGGAGCGGAGAGAGCAGTTCTTC
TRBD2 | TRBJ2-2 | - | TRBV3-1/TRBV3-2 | CASSRGTSGLANTGELFF | TGTGCCAGCAGCAGAGGGACTAGCGGGCTTGCGAACACCGGGGAGCTGTTTTTT
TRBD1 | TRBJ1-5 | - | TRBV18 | CASSLTDRVVQPQHF | TGTGCCAGCTCACTAACGGACAGGGTAGTTCAGCCCCAGCATTTT
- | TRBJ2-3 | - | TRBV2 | CASSPDMPADTQYF | TGTGCCAGCAGTCCAGACATGCCCGCAGATACGCAGTATTTT
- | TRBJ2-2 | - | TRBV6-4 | CASSDPGGTGELFF | TGTGCCAGCAGTGACCCCGGAGGAACCGGGGAGCTGTTTTTT
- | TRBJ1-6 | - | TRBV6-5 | CASSSTGRNSPLHF | TGTGCCAGCAGTTCAACAGGACGTAATTCACCCCTCCACTTT
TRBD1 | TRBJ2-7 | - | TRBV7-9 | CASSSGGTGGGDEQYF | TGTGCCAGCAGCTCCGGAGGGACAGGGGGCGGCGACGAGCAGTACTTC
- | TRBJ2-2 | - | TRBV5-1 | CASRANTRELFF | TGCGCCAGCAGAGCGAACACCCGGGAGCTGTTTTTT